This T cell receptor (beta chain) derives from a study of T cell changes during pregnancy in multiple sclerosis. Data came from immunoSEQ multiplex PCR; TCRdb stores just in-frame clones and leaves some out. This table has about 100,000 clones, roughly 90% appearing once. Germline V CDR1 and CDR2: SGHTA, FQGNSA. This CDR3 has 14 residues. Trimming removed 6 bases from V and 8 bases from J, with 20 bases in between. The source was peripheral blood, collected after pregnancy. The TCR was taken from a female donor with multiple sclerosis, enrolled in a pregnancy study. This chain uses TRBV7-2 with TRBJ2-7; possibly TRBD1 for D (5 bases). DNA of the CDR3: TGTGCCAGCAGAGAAGAAACGGATAGGGGTAAGCAGTACTTC. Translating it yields CASREETDRGKQYF.